The rows below give T cell receptor beta chains drawn from one sample of a study of T cells expressing NK-cell markers. TCRdb re-called the 5' RACE reads; one entry per CDR3 protein, DNA not given. Its listing shows about 260,000 distinct CDR3 sequences. Sequencing input: blood T cells: a sorted CD56 or NKG2C T cell subset, CD4+ or CD8+ T cells, or bulk PBMC T cells (not recorded which). The receptors shown here come from a woman aged 18 to 75 in good health. The CDR3 runs from the conserved cysteine through the conserved F or W.

J gene: TRBJ2-5
V gene: TRBV3-1
CDR3 protein: CATQDRGYQETQYF

J gene: TRBJ1-2
V gene: TRBV27
CDR3 protein: CASSLSRTGDLGGYTF

J gene: TRBJ1-6
V gene: TRBV3-1
CDR3 protein: CASSQDVGVQSPLHF

J gene: TRBJ2-3
V gene: TRBV6-5
CDR3 protein: CASSYSQRGSPDTQYF

J gene: TRBJ2-3
V gene: TRBV20-1
CDR3 protein: CSARSGADTQYF

J gene: TRBJ2-1
V gene: TRBV7-2
CDR3 protein: CASSLDNSYNEQFF

J gene: TRBJ2-6
V gene: TRBV4-3
CDR3 protein: CASSQGSQLSGANVLTF

J gene: TRBJ2-1
V gene: TRBV7-2
CDR3 protein: CASSLRLNSYNEQFF

J gene: TRBJ1-4
V gene: TRBV18
CDR3 protein: CASSPEQGGATNEKLFF

J gene: TRBJ1-4
V gene: TRBV27
CDR3 protein: CASSPPGVDEKLFF

J gene: TRBJ2-5
V gene: TRBV20-1
CDR3 protein: CSARDSPAETQYF

J gene: TRBJ1-5
V gene: TRBV20-1
CDR3 protein: CSAHGTDNQPQHF

J gene: TRBJ2-7
V gene: TRBV6-1
CDR3 protein: CASSASGRTYEQYF

J gene: TRBJ2-2
V gene: TRBV6-2/TRBV6-3
CDR3 protein: CAILAANTGELFF

J gene: TRBJ2-5
V gene: TRBV7-2
CDR3 protein: CASSLTGTGGVLGTQYF

J gene: TRBJ1-5
V gene: TRBV20-1
CDR3 protein: CSARAPSKDQPQHF

J gene: TRBJ1-2
V gene: TRBV12-3/TRBV12-4
CDR3 protein: CASSLPRHYGYTF

J gene: TRBJ1-2
V gene: TRBV10-3
CDR3 protein: CAISDQGRATNYGYTF

J gene: TRBJ2-7
V gene: TRBV6-2/TRBV6-3
CDR3 protein: CASKRTGVYYEQYF

J gene: TRBJ1-6
V gene: TRBV12-3/TRBV12-4
CDR3 protein: CASSFGDKSPLHF

J gene: TRBJ2-7
V gene: TRBV5-1
CDR3 protein: CASSSDPRGYEQYF

J gene: TRBJ2-1
V gene: TRBV20-1
CDR3 protein: CSALRGTSGRAKRSYNEQFF

J gene: TRBJ2-3
V gene: TRBV12-3/TRBV12-4
CDR3 protein: CASSSWVSSTDTQYF

J gene: TRBJ1-2
V gene: TRBV24-1
CDR3 protein: CATSGGHFYGYTF

J gene: TRBJ2-1
V gene: TRBV30
CDR3 protein: CAWTAIALVGEQFF

J gene: TRBJ1-6
V gene: TRBV12-3/TRBV12-4
CDR3 protein: CASSLGSAGQRDSPLHF

J gene: TRBJ2-5
V gene: TRBV6-1
CDR3 protein: CATHRLATQGETQYF

J gene: TRBJ2-3
V gene: TRBV6-2/TRBV6-3
CDR3 protein: CASNDRGLTDTQYF